This passage covers 23 T cell receptor beta chains from one sample sequenced in a study of beta chain features in type 1 diabetes. Sequencing targeted expressed TCRB transcripts, as all isolated RNA had been reverse transcribed. Profiling relied on immunoSEQ multiplex PCR, and the TCRdb table lists in-frame clones only, not all of them. The sample holds 250,000 to 300,000 clones; 7% to 9% are singletons and the top ten take over 0.8%. The sample consisted of central memory CD4+ T cells from blood. These receptors came from a woman aged 18-30 years in good health.

This clone turned up a few times. The chain joins TRBV29-1 to TRBJ2-1; 8 bases line up with TRBD2. Per germline, CDR1 SQVTM and CDR2 ANQGSEA. V lost 4 bases and J lost 9; bases outside the gene matches: 8. This CDR3 is 13 amino acids long. The CDR3 DNA reads TGCAGCGTTGTGAGGGGCGGACTAGCTGAGCAGTTCTTC. This codes for CSVVRGGLAEQFF.

In this sample, this clone turned up a few times. This sequence joins TRBV2 and TRBJ2-2; D remains ambiguous. Deletions cut 6 bases from V and 0 bases from J, with 5 bases between. The CDR3 length is 13 residues. The V gene's germline CDR1 is SNHLY and CDR2 FYNNEI. CDR3 in amino acids: CASRGSNTGELFF. The CDR3 nucleotides read TGTGCCAGCAGGGGCTCGAACACCGGGGAGCTGTTTTTT.

This clone turned up a few times. This chain links TRBV7-2 with TRBJ1-3; D gene unclear. Trimming cost V 5 bases and J 8 bases, with 13 bases left between them. Germline V gene lookup returns CDR1 SGHTA and CDR2 FQGNSA. The length of the CDR3 is 13 residues. In DNA, the CDR3 is TGTGCCAGCAGCCAAGATTACGGGCACACCATATATTTT. Its protein is CASSQDYGHTIYF.

A word on this clone: This may stem from a read error, because a much larger clone lies one nucleotide away. V gene TRBV19 combines with J gene TRBJ2-7; 7 bases are shared with TRBD1. Germline CDR1 reads LNHDA; CDR2 reads SQIVND (reference sequence). The CDR3 runs 15 residues. V was pared by 6 bases and J by 7 bases, with 15 bases of the junction left unmatched. The CDR3 coding sequence is TGTGCCAGTAGCAGCGGACAGGTCTCCTACAATGAGCAGTACTTC. The encoded protein is CASSSGQVSYNEQYF.

V and J are TRBV5-1 and TRBJ2-7; D might be TRBD1 (5 bases). V gave up 5 bases and J gave up 4 bases, with 19 bases separating them. Germline V lookup: CDR1 SGHRS, CDR2 YFSETQ. This CDR3 contains 15 residues. CDR3: CASSQESSGLYEQYF. CDR3 coding DNA: TGCGCCAGCAGTCAGGAGAGCTCAGGGCTATACGAGCAGTACTTC.

This clone showed up just a few times. The chain uses TRBV7-2 and TRBJ2-5; D perhaps matches TRBD1 (6 bases). The CDR3 covers 14 residues. Germline-derived CDR1 and CDR2 are SGHTA and FQGNSA. V was trimmed by 2 bases and J by 7 bases, leaving 14 bases between them. Here the CDR3 reads CASSLKGRDMTQYF. For the CDR3, the DNA is TGTGCCAGCAGCTTAAAGGGACGGGACATGACCCAGTACTTC. The full variable domain, its missing parts supplied by reference TRBV7-2 and TRBJ2-5, is GAGVSQSPSNKVTEKGKDVELRCDPISGHTALYWYRQSLGQGLEFLIYFQGNSAPDKSGLPSDRFSAERTGGSVSTLTIQRTQQEDSAVYLCASSLKGRDMTQYFGPGTRLLVL.

The gene calls are TRBV6-5 and TRBJ2-4; 7 bases agree with TRBD1. CDR1 is MNHEY and CDR2 is SVGAGI in the germline V gene. The length of the CDR3 is 14 residues. Trimming at V came to 6 bases and at J to 3 bases, leaving 5 bases not matched to a gene. CDR3 residues: CASSTGTDKNIQYF. The CDR3 DNA is TGTGCCAGCAGCACAGGGACAGACAAAAACATTCAGTACTTC.

This clone has a handful of counts. This rearrangement joins TRBV7-9 to TRBJ1-2; a possible D gene is TRBD1 (6 bases). With 4 bases removed from V and 4 bases from J, the gap between germline ends came to 16 bases. The CDR3 covers 15 residues. Germline V gene data show CDR1 as SEHNR and CDR2 as FQNEAQ (reference sequence). The CDR3 spells CASSSQGQLLYGYTF. In DNA form, the CDR3 reads TGTGCCAGCAGCTCACAGGGCCAGCTACTCTATGGCTACACCTTC.

The chain combines TRBV5-1 with TRBJ1-1; a possible D gene is TRBD1 (5 bases). Trimming left V 0 bases short and J 7 bases short, with 10 bases between. This CDR3 region has 13 residues. Germline CDR1 is SGHRS and CDR2 is YFSETQ. The CDR3 DNA is TGCGCCAGCAGCTTGGAGTTGGGGGGTGAAGCTTTCTTT. Its translation is CASSLELGGEAFF.

This chain links TRBV5-1 with TRBJ1-6; 8 bases align to TRBD1. CDR1 and CDR2 from the germline V gene are SGHRS and YFSETQ. After removal of 1 base from V and 5 bases from J, the junction contained 2 bases not matched to a gene. The CDR3 length is 15 residues. CDR3 coding DNA: TGCGCCAGCAGCTTGCAGGGACAGGATAATTCACCCCTCCACTTT. Translated, it gives CASSLQGQDNSPLHF.

This clone was counted at least ten times. The chain employs TRBV7-2 and TRBJ2-1; TRBD2 might be the D (6 bases). Trimming took 4 bases from V and 0 from J, leaving 16 bases between them. Germline V CDR1 and CDR2: SGHTA, FQGNSA. CDR3 length: 17 amino acids. CDR3 nucleotide sequence: TGTGCCAGCAGCTCCCGACCGGGAGTAGTCTCCTACAATGAGCAGTTCTTC. It specifies CASSSRPGVVSYNEQFF.

This clone was observed a few times. This chain links TRBV6-5 with TRBJ2-7; D assignment may be TRBD1 or TRBD2 (5 bases each). This CDR3 comprises 14 residues. Germline CDR1 and CDR2: MNHEY and SVGAGI. V dropped 6 bases and J dropped 5 bases, with 17 bases sitting between them. This chain's CDR3 is CASRERDPGNEQYF. Here the CDR3 DNA reads TGTGCCAGCAGGGAAAGGGACCCCGGCAACGAGCAGTACTTC.

Ten or more counts support this clone. The chain employs TRBV27 and TRBJ2-3; tentatively, D is TRBD1 (6 bases). The CDR3 covers 14 residues. Germline loops: CDR1 MNHEY, CDR2 SMNVEV (reference sequence). V was shortened by 3 bases and J by 2 bases, with 9 bases between the two germline ends. CDR3 in DNA: TGTGCCAGCAGTTTTTCAGGGGCCACAGATACGCAGTATTTT. Translating gives CASSFSGATDTQYF.

This clone was seen many times. This CDR3 is CASSLRWASGSLGELFF. DNA of the CDR3: TGTGCCAGCAGCTTACGTTGGGCTAGCGGGAGTCTCGGGGAGCTGTTTTTT. This sequence joins TRBV7-2 and TRBJ2-2; 10 bases are shared with TRBD2. V lost 2 bases and J lost 7; bases outside the gene matches: 10. The CDR3 length is 17 residues. In germline, CDR1 is SGHTA, CDR2 FQGNSA.

This sequence joins TRBV19 and TRBJ2-1, with unresolved D. CDR1 and CDR2 (germline): LNHDA, SQIVND (reference sequence). V gave up 7 bases and J gave up 3 bases, with 10 bases separating them. This CDR3 spans 13 amino acids. The CDR3 DNA sequence: TGTGCCAGTAATGGGCCGAGCTACAATGAGCAGTTCTTC. Encoded protein: CASNGPSYNEQFF. Supplemented by reference TRBV19 and TRBJ2-1, the full variable domain reads DGGITQSPKYLFRKEGQNVTLSCEQNLNHDAMYWYRQDPGQGLRLIYYSQIVNDFQKGDIAEGYSVSREKKESFPLTVTSAQKNPTAFYLCASNGPSYNEQFFGPGTRLTVL.

The V gene is TRBV7-2, the J gene TRBJ2-3; D is undetermined. Trimming removed 5 bases from V and 0 bases from J, with 6 bases in between. The length of the CDR3 is 13 residues. The germline V gene encodes CDR1 SGHTA and CDR2 FQGNSA. The CDR3 nucleotides are TGTGCCAGCAGCCGTCCTAGCACAGATACGCAGTATTTT. Its translation is CASSRPSTDTQYF.

The chain uses TRBV5-1 and TRBJ2-1; D perhaps matches TRBD2 (6 bases). CDR1 SGHRS and CDR2 YFSETQ come from the germline V gene. The V end lost 0 bases, the J end lost 2 bases, and 6 bases lay between the germline ends. CDR3 size: 14 residues. CDR3 sequence reads: CASSLGGAYNEQFF. The CDR3 DNA reads as TGCGCCAGCAGCTTGGGGGGGGCCTACAATGAGCAGTTCTTC.

The chain recombines TRBV4-3 with TRBJ2-4, with 7 nucleotides matching TRBD1. The germline V gene has CDR1 LGHNA and CDR2 YSLEER. With V trimmed by 3 bases and J by 6 bases, 5 bases remained unmatched. This CDR3 is 14 amino acids long. CDR3 sequence reads: CASSQGRQGNIQYF. The CDR3 nucleotides read TGCGCCAGCAGCCAGGGTAGACAGGGAAACATTCAGTACTTC.

The rearrangement joins TRBV15 to TRBJ2-1; 7 bases fit TRBD2. The CDR3 contains 15 residues. Germline lookup yields CDR1 LNHNV and CDR2 YYDKDF (reference sequence). V shed 5 bases and J 7 bases; nucleotides not matched to a gene: 11. The DNA of the CDR3 is TGTGCCACCAGCCGAGGGGCCGGGACTAAAAATGAGCAGTTCTTC. It codes for CATSRGAGTKNEQFF.

At least ten counts were recorded for this clone. The chain has TRBV9 and TRBJ1-4; D is possibly TRBD1 (5 bases). The germline gives CDR1 SGDLS, CDR2 YYNGEE. Trimming took off 1 base at V and 5 bases at J, with 9 bases between the two ends. CDR3 length: 14 residues. CDR3 sequence (DNA): TGTGCCAGCAGCGTATATGACAGCAATGAAAAACTGTTTTTT. This encodes CASSVYDSNEKLFF.

There are a few counts of this clone. V and J are TRBV7-9 and TRBJ1-5, with D hard to call. Germline CDR1 is SEHNR and CDR2 is FQNEAQ (reference sequence). The V gene lost 7 bases and the J gene lost 6 bases, with 19 bases spanning the gap. The length of the CDR3 is 15 residues. The DNA of the CDR3 is TGTGCCAGCACCCCCATTGGAATGGAGGGTCAGCCCCAGCATTTT. The encoded protein is CASTPIGMEGQPQHF.

This clone has just a few counts. V and J are TRBV6-1 and TRBJ2-2; D possibly corresponds to TRBD1 (6 bases). V was shortened by 4 bases and J by 1 base, with 7 bases between the two germline ends. This CDR3 comprises 14 residues. Per germline, CDR1 MNHNS and CDR2 SASEGT. The CDR3 sequence: CASSGQVNTGELFF. CDR3 DNA: TGTGCCAGCAGTGGACAGGTGAACACCGGGGAGCTGTTTTTT.

The V gene is TRBV6-1, the J gene TRBJ2-6; D unclear. Looked up from germline, CDR1 is MNHNS and CDR2 is SASEGT. V was shortened by 1 base and J by 1 base, with 8 bases between the two germline ends. This CDR3 has 16 residues. CDR3 residues: CASSEGRPSGANVLTF. CDR3 in DNA: TGTGCCAGCAGTGAAGGGCGACCGTCTGGGGCCAACGTCCTGACTTTC.